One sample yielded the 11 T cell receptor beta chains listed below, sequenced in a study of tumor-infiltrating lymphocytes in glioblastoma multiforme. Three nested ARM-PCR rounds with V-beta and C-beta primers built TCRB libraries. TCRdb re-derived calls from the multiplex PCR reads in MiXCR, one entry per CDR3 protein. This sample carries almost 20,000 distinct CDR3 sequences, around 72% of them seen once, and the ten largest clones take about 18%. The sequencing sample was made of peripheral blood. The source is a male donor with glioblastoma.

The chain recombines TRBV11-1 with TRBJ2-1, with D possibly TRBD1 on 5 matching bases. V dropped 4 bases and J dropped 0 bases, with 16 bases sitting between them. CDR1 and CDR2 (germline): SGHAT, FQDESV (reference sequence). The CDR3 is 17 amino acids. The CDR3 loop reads CASSSRRRQSSYNEQFF. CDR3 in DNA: TGTGCCAGCAGCTCACGAAGGAGACAGAGCTCCTACAATGAGCAGTTCTTC.

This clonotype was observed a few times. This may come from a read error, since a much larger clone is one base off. DNA of the CDR3: TGCAGCGCAAGGGGGTCTAACACCGGGGAGCTGTTTTTT. This codes for CSARGSNTGELFF. V and J are TRBV29-1 and TRBJ2-2; D perhaps matches TRBD1 (6 bases). CDR3 size: 13 residues. V was shortened by 7 bases and J by 2 bases, with 11 bases between the two germline ends. The germline V gene encodes CDR1 SQVTM and CDR2 ANQGSEA.

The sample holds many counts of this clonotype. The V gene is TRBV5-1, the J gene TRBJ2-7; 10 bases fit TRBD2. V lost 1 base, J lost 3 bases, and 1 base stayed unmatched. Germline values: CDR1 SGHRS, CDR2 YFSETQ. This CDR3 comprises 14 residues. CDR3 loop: CASSLLAGGYEQYF. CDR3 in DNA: TGCGCCAGCAGCTTGTTAGCGGGAGGCTACGAGCAGTACTTC. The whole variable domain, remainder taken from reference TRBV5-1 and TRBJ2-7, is KAGVTQTPRYLIKTRGQQVTLSCSPISGHRSVSWYQQTPGQGLQFLFEYFSETQRNKGNFPGRFSGRQFSNSRSEMNVSTLELGDSALYLCASSLLAGGYEQYFGPGTRLTVT.

Here the CDR3 DNA reads TGTGCCAGCAGTTACCGGACAGGGAACACTGAAGCTTTCTTT. Its translation is CASSYRTGNTEAFF. The chain carries TRBV12-3 or TRBV12-4 and TRBJ1-1, with TRBD1 matching over 7 bases. The J segment lost 1 base and the V segment lost 4 bases, leaving 3 bases of the junction unmatched. The CDR3 consists of 14 residues.

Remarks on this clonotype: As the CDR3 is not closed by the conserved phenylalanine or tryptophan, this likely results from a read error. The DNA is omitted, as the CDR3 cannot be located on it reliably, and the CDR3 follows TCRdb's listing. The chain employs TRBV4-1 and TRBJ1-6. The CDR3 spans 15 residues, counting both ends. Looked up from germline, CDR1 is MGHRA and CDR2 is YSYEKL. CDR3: CASQNLASGVAPLHL.

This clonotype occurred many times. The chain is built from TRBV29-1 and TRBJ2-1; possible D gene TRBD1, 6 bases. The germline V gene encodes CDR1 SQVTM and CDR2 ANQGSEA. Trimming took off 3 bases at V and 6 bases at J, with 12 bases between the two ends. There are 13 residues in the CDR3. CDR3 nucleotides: TGCAGCGTTGATCCTGGACAGTTCAATGAGCAGTTCTTC. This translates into CSVDPGQFNEQFF.

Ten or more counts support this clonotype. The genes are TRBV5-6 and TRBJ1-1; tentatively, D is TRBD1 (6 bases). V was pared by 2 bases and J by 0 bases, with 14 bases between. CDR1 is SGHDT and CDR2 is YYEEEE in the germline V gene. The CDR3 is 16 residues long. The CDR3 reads CASSFTGPTMNTEAFF. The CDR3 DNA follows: TGTGCCAGCAGCTTTACAGGGCCTACCATGAACACTGAAGCTTTCTTT.

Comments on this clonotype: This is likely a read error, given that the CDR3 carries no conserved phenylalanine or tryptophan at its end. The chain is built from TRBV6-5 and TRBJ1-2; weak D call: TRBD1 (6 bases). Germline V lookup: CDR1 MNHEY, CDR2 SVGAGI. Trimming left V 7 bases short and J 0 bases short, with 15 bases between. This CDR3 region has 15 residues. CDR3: CASMETGLSNYGYTL. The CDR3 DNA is TGTGCCAGCATGGAAACAGGGCTCTCTAACTATGGCTACACCTTA.

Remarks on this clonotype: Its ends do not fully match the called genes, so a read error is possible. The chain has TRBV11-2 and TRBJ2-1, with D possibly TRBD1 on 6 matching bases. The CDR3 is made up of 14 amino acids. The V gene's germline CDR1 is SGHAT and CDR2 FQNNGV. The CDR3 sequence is CAGSFLSGVYEQFF. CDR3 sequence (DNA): TGTGCCGGCAGCTTTTTGTCAGGGGTTTATGAGCAGTTCTTC.

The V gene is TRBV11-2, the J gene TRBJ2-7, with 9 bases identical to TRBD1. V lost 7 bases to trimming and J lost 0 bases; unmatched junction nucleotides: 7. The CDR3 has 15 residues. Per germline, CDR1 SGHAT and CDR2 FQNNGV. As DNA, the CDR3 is TGTGCCAGCACCATTCCGGGACAGGGCTCCTACGAGCAGTACTTC. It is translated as CASTIPGQGSYEQYF.

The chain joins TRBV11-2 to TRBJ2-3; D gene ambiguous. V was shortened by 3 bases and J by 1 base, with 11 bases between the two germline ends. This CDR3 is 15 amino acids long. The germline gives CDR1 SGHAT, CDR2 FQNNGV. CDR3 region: CASSFLITGTDTQYF. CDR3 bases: TGTGCCAGCAGCTTTCTAATAACAGGCACAGATACGCAGTATTTT.